This passage covers 6 T cell receptor beta chains from one sample sequenced in a study of molecular identifiers for immune sequencing clone quantification. TCRdb reprocessed the PCR reads via MiXCR and lists one record per CDR3 protein. The data contain tens of thousands of distinct CDR3 sequences, about 18% of them seen just once; the ten biggest clones take up over 6%. The sequencing input was naive CD8+ T cells from blood, with Jurkat cell RNA spiked in. As to subset: FACS-sorted CD8+CD4-CCR7+CD45RA+ naive T cells. These receptors all stem from a human donor in good health. Some libraries in this study had Jurkat cell RNA spiked in.

This clonotype was observed a few times. V and J are TRBV7-3 and TRBJ2-3, with D perhaps TRBD2 (5 bases). The CDR3 runs to 15 residues. Germline V gene sequence: CDR1 SGHTA, CDR2 FQGTGA. The V end lost 5 bases, the J end lost 1 base, and 13 bases lay between the germline ends. The CDR3 DNA reads TGTGCCAGCAGCCCCCACCATAGCGGCACAGATACGCAGTATTTT. This translates into CASSPHHSGTDTQYF.

This clonotype was detected only a few times. This rearrangement joins TRBV5-6 to TRBJ2-3; unclear D gene. This CDR3 has 12 residues. Per the germline V gene, CDR1 is SGHDT and CDR2 is YYEEEE. Trimming took off 3 bases at V and 6 bases at J, with 8 bases between the two ends. DNA for the CDR3: TGTGCCAGCAGCTCAATGATGGATACGCAGTATTTT. As protein: CASSSMMDTQYF.

Details on this clonotype: This may stem from a read error, because a much larger clone lies one nucleotide away. The chain couples TRBV4-2 to TRBJ2-5; D may be TRBD2 (5 bases). The germline V gene encodes CDR1 LGHNA and CDR2 YNFKEQ. The CDR3 contains 15 residues. Here the CDR3 DNA reads TGTGCCTGCAGCGAGTTTTTAGGGAGTAAAGAGACCCAGTACTTC. Encoded protein: CACSEFLGSKETQYF.

This clonotype was counted at least ten times. The chain carries TRBV3-1 and TRBJ2-6; no firm D call. V was shortened by 6 bases and J by 2 bases, with 5 bases between the two germline ends. There are 13 residues in the CDR3. Germline CDR1 is LGHDT and CDR2 is YNNKEL (reference sequence). The CDR3 sequence: CASSSPGANVLTF. CDR3 in DNA: TGTGCCAGCAGTTCCCCTGGGGCCAACGTCCTGACTTTC. The full variable domain, its missing parts supplied by reference TRBV3-1 and TRBJ2-6, is DTAVSQTPKYLVTQMGNDKSIKCEQNLGHDTMYWYKQDSKKFLKIMFSYNNKELIINETVPNRFSPKSPDKAHLNLHINSLELGDSAVYFCASSSPGANVLTFGAGSRLTVL.

This clonotype appeared many times. The rearrangement joins TRBV3-1 to TRBJ1-2; 12 nucleotides match TRBD1. This CDR3 has 13 residues. Germline V gene data show CDR1 as LGHDT and CDR2 as YNNKEL (reference sequence). V was pared by 5 bases and J by 10 bases, with 5 bases of the junction left unmatched. CDR3 nucleotide sequence: TGTGCCAGCAGCTACGGGACAGGGGGCGACTACACCTTC. Encoded protein: CASSYGTGGDYTF.

This clonotype was seen repeatedly, ten times or more. This chain joins TRBV13 and TRBJ2-1; 10 positions match TRBD2. The ends lost 0 bases at V and 4 bases at J; junction bases unmatched: 0. The CDR3 sequence is 15 residues long. Looked up from germline, CDR1 is PRHDT and CDR2 is FYEKMQ (reference sequence). DNA of the CDR3: TGTGCCAGCAGCTTAGGACTAGCGGGATACAATGAGCAGTTCTTC. Amino acids: CASSLGLAGYNEQFF.